These 14 T cell receptor beta chains share one sample of origin, sequenced in a study of spatial heterogeneity in lung cancer. The sample's time point: sample taken at primary tumor resection. A single record per CDR3 protein comes from TCRdb applying MiXCR to the 5' RACE reads. The sample includes roughly 48,000 distinct CDR3 sequences, roughly 5% seen only once; the top ten take 11%. This specimen was PBMCs, taken at surgery. These TCRs come from a male donor with early-stage non-small cell lung cancer.

This clonotype appeared many times. This CDR3 is CASSLDQPLSTGELFF. The CDR3 region has the DNA TGCGCCAGCAGCTTGGACCAGCCCTTGAGCACCGGGGAGCTGTTTTTT. The chain combines TRBV5-1 with TRBJ2-2; no definite D call. CDR1 SGHRS and CDR2 YFSETQ come from the germline V gene. There are 16 residues in the CDR3. V lost 0 bases and J 4 bases, leaving 13 bases between the germline ends.

This clonotype was detected ten times or more. Here the CDR3 reads CASSLSHFYEQYF. The CDR3 DNA reads TGTGCCAGCAGCTTAAGTCATTTCTACGAGCAGTACTTC. V usage is TRBV7-6 and J usage is TRBJ2-7, with no clear D. Germline assignment: CDR1 SGHVS and CDR2 FNYEAQ. V lost 2 bases to trimming and J lost 3 bases, with 8 bases between them. The CDR3 has 13 amino acids.

This clonotype was observed at least ten times. The genes are TRBV29-1 and TRBJ2-1, with a possible D match to TRBD1 (6 bases). This CDR3 region has 13 residues. Germline V gene lookup returns CDR1 SQVTM and CDR2 ANQGSEA. Trimming stripped 5 bases from V and 4 bases from J, with 12 bases between. This CDR3 is CSVCTDRYNEQFF. CDR3 coding DNA: TGCAGCGTTTGCACCGACAGGTACAATGAGCAGTTCTTC.

This clonotype came up many times. The chain recombines TRBV2 with TRBJ2-5, with D perhaps TRBD1 (5 bases). V gave up 4 bases and J gave up 5 bases, with 11 bases separating them. The germline gives CDR1 SNHLY, CDR2 FYNNEI. This CDR3 contains 13 residues. CDR3 DNA sequence: TGTGCCAGCAGTGCAGGGCTGAGCGAGACCCAGTACTTC. Protein: CASSAGLSETQYF.

This clonotype was recorded at least ten times. The J gene is TRBJ2-7, the V gene TRBV20-1, with D hard to call. Trimming stripped 0 bases from V and 3 bases from J, with 12 bases between. The CDR3 consists of 14 residues. Germline-derived CDR1 and CDR2 are DFQATT and SNEGSKA (reference sequence). The chain's CDR3 is CSARDGRTFYEQYF. The CDR3 DNA reads as TGCAGTGCTAGAGATGGAAGAACCTTCTACGAGCAGTACTTC.

This clonotype was picked up a small number of times. The chain recombines TRBV19 with TRBJ2-3; D may be TRBD2 (6 bases). V lost 5 bases and J 7 bases, leaving 25 bases between the germline ends. This CDR3 contains 17 residues. The germline gives CDR1 LNHDA, CDR2 SQIVND (reference sequence). Here the CDR3 reads CASSATRDLILGYTQYF. CDR3 coding DNA: TGTGCCAGTAGTGCCACGCGGGACTTGATCCTGGGGTATACGCAGTATTTT. Combining the CDR3 with reference TRBV19 and TRBJ2-3 gives the whole variable domain DGGITQSPKYLFRKEGQNVTLSCEQNLNHDAMYWYRQDPGQGLRLIYYSQIVNDFQKGDIAEGYSVSREKKESFPLTVTSAQKNPTAFYLCASSATRDLILGYTQYFGPGTRLTVL.

This clonotype was found many times. The V and J genes are TRBV25-1 and TRBJ2-7, with 7 bases lining up with TRBD2. Germline CDR1 reads MGHDK; CDR2 reads SYGVNS. This CDR3 is built from 15 residues. The J segment lost 2 bases and the V segment lost 1 base, leaving 5 bases of the junction unmatched. CDR3 sequence: CASSELASGTYEQYF. As DNA, the CDR3 is TGTGCCAGCAGTGAATTGGCTAGCGGAACCTACGAGCAGTACTTC.

This clonotype was seen many times. This chain joins TRBV5-1 and TRBJ2-3; the D gene is possibly TRBD1 (6 bases). Germline V lookup: CDR1 SGHRS, CDR2 YFSETQ. With 5 bases removed from V and 2 bases from J, the gap between germline ends came to 9 bases. The CDR3 length is 13 residues. The DNA of the CDR3 is TGCGCCAGCAGGACAGGTTTCACAGATACGCAGTATTTT. It specifies CASRTGFTDTQYF. The full variable domain, its missing parts supplied by reference TRBV5-1 and TRBJ2-3, is KAGVTQTPRYLIKTRGQQVTLSCSPISGHRSVSWYQQTPGQGLQFLFEYFSETQRNKGNFPGRFSGRQFSNSRSEMNVSTLELGDSALYLCASRTGFTDTQYFGPGTRLTVL.

This chain links TRBV5-1 with TRBJ1-6, with D hard to call. Trimming removed 4 bases from V and 8 bases from J, with 13 bases in between. This CDR3 contains 14 residues. CDR1 and CDR2 from the germline V gene are SGHRS and YFSETQ. CDR3 region: CASSAREGDSPLHF. The CDR3 DNA reads as TGCGCCAGCAGCGCAAGGGAGGGTGATTCACCCCTCCACTTT. Together with reference TRBV5-1 and TRBJ1-6, the CDR3 gives the full variable domain: KAGVTQTPRYLIKTRGQQVTLSCSPISGHRSVSWYQQTPGQGLQFLFEYFSETQRNKGNFPGRFSGRQFSNSRSEMNVSTLELGDSALYLCASSAREGDSPLHFGNGTRLTVT.

In its sample, this clonotype was seen many times. The genes are TRBV2 and TRBJ2-1; D not certain. The CDR3 contains 12 residues. V dropped 4 bases and J dropped 4 bases, with 5 bases sitting between them. The germline gives CDR1 SNHLY, CDR2 FYNNEI. As DNA, the CDR3 is TGTGCCAGCAGTGGGCCATACAATGAGCAGTTCTTC. This encodes CASSGPYNEQFF.

The sample holds many counts of this clonotype. V is TRBV10-3 and J is TRBJ2-7, with a tentative D call TRBD1 (5 bases). Germline CDR1 is ENHRY and CDR2 is SYGVKD. This CDR3 is 13 amino acids long. Trimming left V 10 bases short and J 0 bases short, with 13 bases between. This chain's CDR3 is CARPSGFSYEQYF. CDR3 coding DNA: TGTGCCAGGCCCTCAGGGTTCTCCTACGAGCAGTACTTC.

This clonotype has ten or more counts. This chain uses TRBV24-1 with TRBJ2-1, with 8 bases that match TRBD2. Trimming removed 7 bases from V and 4 bases from J; junction bases left unmatched: 5. Germline V gene data show CDR1 as KGHDR and CDR2 as SFDVKD. The CDR3 consists of 14 residues. CDR3 sequence reads: CATSSERGYNEQFF. The DNA for the CDR3 is TGTGCCACCAGCTCGGAGCGGGGGTACAATGAGCAGTTCTTC.

The table lists this clonotype with many counts. V gene TRBV7-2 combines with J gene TRBJ2-5; D may be TRBD1 or TRBD2 (5 bases each). Germline V gene data show CDR1 as SGHTA and CDR2 as FQGNSA. The V end lost 5 bases, the J end lost 1 base, and 17 bases lay between the germline ends. The CDR3 length is 16 residues. The CDR3: CASSGRASGSQETQYF. For the CDR3, the DNA is TGTGCCAGCAGCGGGCGGGCATCAGGGTCCCAAGAGACCCAGTACTTC.

The sample holds a few counts of this clonotype. This rearrangement joins TRBV18 to TRBJ2-3; D gene uncertain. V gave up 3 bases and J gave up 6 bases, with 4 bases separating them. The CDR3 is made up of 11 amino acids. Germline CDR1 is KGHSH and CDR2 is LQKENI. Here the CDR3 reads CASSPDDTQYF. In DNA form, the CDR3 reads TGTGCCAGCTCACCTGACGATACGCAGTATTTT. Supplemented by reference TRBV18 and TRBJ2-3, the full variable domain reads NAGVMQNPRHLVRRRGQEARLRCSPMKGHSHVYWYRQLPEEGLKFMVYLQKENIIDESGMPKERFSAEFPKEGPSILRIQQVVRGDSAAYFCASSPDDTQYFGPGTRLTVL.